This T cell receptor beta chain came from a study of T-cell reconstitution after alpha-beta-depleted transplantation in children. Study results and limitations: T-cell counts and diversity were attributed mostly to newly produced T cells one year after transplant. There were some patients whose high TCRbeta diversity at day 60 came from surviving recipient T cells and thymic progenitors. At around two months after transplant, the alpha-beta T cells were reportedly derived from several hundred expanded clones that came from non-depleted graft cells.

The CDR3 is 18 amino acids. CDR1 and CDR2 from the germline V gene are SEHNR and FQNEAQ (reference sequence). With 3 bases removed from V and 6 bases from J, the gap between germline ends came to 25 bases. This clonotype occurred many times. Its antigen is currently unknown. Preparation of the TCRbeta library used unique molecular identifiers. Using its own MiXCR run on the PCR reads, TCRdb lists one record per CDR3 protein. The data hold about 250,000 distinct CDR3 sequences, with 20% to 30% observed a single time. The sequence was obtained from a female patient between 2 and 15 years old who had a stem cell transplant for congenital amegakaryocytic thrombocytopenia, so the T cells may come from the graft donor. This chain links TRBV7-9 with TRBJ2-3; tentative D call: TRBD1 (6 bases). The sequencing here drew on PBMCs, mostly from graft donor cells, taken 360 days after TCRalphabeta/CD19-depleted stem cell transplant. CDR3 residues: CASSFLGELQGFGDTQYF. In nucleotides, the CDR3 is TGTGCCAGCAGCTTCCTCGGAGAGCTACAGGGATTCGGGGATACGCAGTATTTT.